What follows are 27 T cell receptor beta chains derived from one specimen sequenced in a study of cytomegalovirus exposure and HLA in healthy donors. With 60 Vbeta and 13 Jbeta primers, the PCR was carried out. Sequencing was performed with immunoSEQ multiplex PCR; in TCRdb, only in-frame clones are kept and a portion is missing. This sample's table has more than 70,000 clones. Material: PBMCs. All receptors come from a woman aged 55-70 years in good health and CMV-seronegative.

The gene calls are TRBV2 and TRBJ2-7; possible D gene TRBD1, 6 bases. The germline V gene has CDR1 SNHLY and CDR2 FYNNEI. This CDR3 is 14 amino acids long. The V gene lost 4 bases and the J gene lost 4 bases, with 14 bases spanning the gap. CDR3 nucleotides: TGTGCCAGCAGTGCACAGGGCCGGACTTACGAGCAGTACTTC. Amino acids: CASSAQGRTYEQYF. The variable domain in full, completed from reference TRBV2 and TRBJ2-7, reads EPEVTQTPSHQVTQMGQEVILRCVPISNHLYFYWYRQILGQKVEFLVSFYNNEISEKSEIFDDQFSVERPDGSNFTLKIRSTKLEDSAMYFCASSAQGRTYEQYFGPGTRLTVT.

This chain uses TRBV19 with TRBJ2-5; tentatively, D is TRBD1 (6 bases). The V end was cut by 3 bases, the J end by 2 bases, with 10 bases between. This CDR3 comprises 14 residues. CDR1 is LNHDA, CDR2 SQIVND, per germline (reference sequence). The CDR3 DNA sequence: TGTGCCAGTAGTATGGACAGTTGGCAAGAGACCCAGTACTTC. This sequence encodes CASSMDSWQETQYF.

This chain's CDR3 is CASSRLNRGRNTEAFF. The CDR3 coding sequence is TGTGCCAGCAGCCGGCTTAATAGAGGGCGCAACACTGAAGCTTTCTTT. This sequence joins TRBV4-2 and TRBJ1-1; no reliable D call. The CDR3 covers 16 residues. V was pared by 4 bases and J by 2 bases, with 17 bases between. Germline V CDR1 and CDR2: LGHNA, YNFKEQ.

V gene TRBV29-1 combines with J gene TRBJ2-7; the D gene is possibly TRBD2 (6 bases). Trimming removed 6 bases at V and 2 bases at J, with 17 bases between. The CDR3 contains 14 residues. Germline V gene lookup returns CDR1 SQVTM and CDR2 ANQGSEA. DNA of the CDR3: TGCAGCGTGGGAGATGCGGGGTGGGCCTACGAGCAGTACTTC. This encodes CSVGDAGWAYEQYF.

V usage is TRBV5-5 and J usage is TRBJ2-1; TRBD1 agrees at 8 bases. The CDR3 spans 15 residues. J gave up 2 bases and V 4 bases, and 5 bases lay outside the gene matches. In germline, CDR1 is SGHKS, CDR2 YYEKEE (reference sequence). In DNA, the CDR3 is TGTGCCAGCAGCCCCGGACAGGGCACCTACAATGAGCAGTTCTTC. Its translation: CASSPGQGTYNEQFF. Looking up the rest from reference TRBV5-5 and TRBJ2-1 gives the full variable domain: DAGVTQSPTHLIKTRGQQVTLRCSPISGHKSVSWYQQVLGQGPQFIFQYYEKEERGRGNFPDRFSARQFPNYSSELNVNALLLGDSALYLCASSPGQGTYNEQFFGPGTRLTVL.

The CDR3 nucleotides are TGTGCCAGCAGCTACCGGGACAGGGGCTTAATGAACACTGAAGCTTTCTTT. Encoded protein: CASSYRDRGLMNTEAFF. J is TRBJ1-1 and V is TRBV7-2, with TRBD1 matching over 10 bases. With V trimmed by 4 bases and J by 0 bases, 8 bases remained unmatched. Germline assignment: CDR1 SGHTA and CDR2 FQGNSA. This CDR3 is 17 amino acids long. Complete variable domain (other parts from reference TRBV7-2 and TRBJ1-1): GAGVSQSPSNKVTEKGKDVELRCDPISGHTALYWYRQSLGQGLEFLIYFQGNSAPDKSGLPSDRFSAERTGGSVSTLTIQRTQQEDSAVYLCASSYRDRGLMNTEAFFGQGTRLTVV.

J is TRBJ1-2 and V is TRBV2; D call uncertain. Trimming left V 3 bases short and J 5 bases short, with 7 bases between. This CDR3 region has 12 residues. Germline-derived CDR1 and CDR2 are SNHLY and FYNNEI. CDR3 nucleotides: TGTGCCAGCAGTGAGGAGTCTTATGGCTACACCTTC. Translation: CASSEESYGYTF.

The V call is TRBV12-5, the J call TRBJ1-1, with D perhaps matching TRBD1 (5 bases). Germline CDR1 reads LGHNT; CDR2 reads FRNRAP. This CDR3 is 12 amino acids long. Trimming removed 3 bases at V and 6 bases at J, with 8 bases between. This chain's CDR3 is CASGFGGPEAFF. The DNA for the CDR3 is TGTGCTAGTGGTTTCGGGGGTCCTGAAGCTTTCTTT.

The chain employs TRBV2 and TRBJ2-1, with TRBD2 matching 12 bases. The CDR3 runs 14 residues. J lost 8 bases, V lost 11 bases, and 10 bases had no gene match. The germline V gene has CDR1 SNHLY and CDR2 FYNNEI. CDR3: CAGYGLAGFHEQFF. Written as DNA, the CDR3 is TGTGCCGGATATGGACTAGCGGGATTCCATGAGCAGTTCTTC.

The rearrangement links TRBV6-6 to TRBJ1-5; TRBD1 matches at 7 bases. CDR1 and CDR2 from the germline V gene are MNHNY and SVGAGI (reference sequence). The CDR3 has 16 residues. J lost 1 base, V lost 2 bases, and 5 bases had no gene match. CDR3 sequence reads: CASSYGTAPSNQPQHF. The CDR3 DNA reads as TGTGCCAGCAGTTACGGGACAGCCCCCAGCAATCAGCCCCAGCATTTT.

The chain has TRBV9 and TRBJ2-7; 10 nucleotides align to TRBD1. The V segment lost 3 bases and the J segment 4 bases; nucleotides outside the gene matches: 4. This CDR3 contains 14 residues. Germline CDR1 is SGDLS and CDR2 is YYNGEE. The CDR3 region has the DNA TGTGCCAGCAGCGCGGGACAGGGGATATACGAGCAGTACTTC. This gives the protein CASSAGQGIYEQYF.

The rearrangement joins TRBV7-9 to TRBJ1-1; D call uncertain. The CDR3 spans 15 residues. CDR1 and CDR2 (germline): SEHNR, FQNEAQ (reference sequence). V was clipped by 4 bases and J by 4 bases, with 16 bases between them. In nucleotides, the CDR3 is TGTGCCAGCAGCTCCCTATCGAGCCCGGTCACTGAAGCTTTCTTT. This codes for CASSSLSSPVTEAFF.

The chain carries TRBV25-1 and TRBJ2-2; 10 positions agree with TRBD1. The CDR3 is made up of 16 amino acids. Unmatched junction bases numbered 5, after V lost 2 bases and J lost 5 bases. Germline CDR1 is MGHDK and CDR2 is SYGVNS. This CDR3 reads CASSEAGTGVTGELFF. Written as DNA, the CDR3 is TGTGCCAGCAGTGAAGCCGGGACAGGGGTTACCGGGGAGCTGTTTTTT. The full variable domain, rest sourced from reference TRBV25-1 and TRBJ2-2, is EADIYQTPRYLVIGTGKKITLECSQTMGHDKMYWYQQDPGMELHLIHYSYGVNSTEKGDLSSESTVSRIRTEHFPLTLESARPSHTSQYLCASSEAGTGVTGELFFGEGSRLTVL.

The chain links TRBV7-2 to TRBJ1-5; 11 nucleotides match TRBD1. V dropped 5 bases and J dropped 6; count of bases not matched to a gene: 6. Per the germline V gene, CDR1 is SGHTA and CDR2 is FQGNSA. CDR3 size: 15 residues. The CDR3 loop reads CASSQGQGALQPQHF. The DNA of the CDR3 is TGTGCCAGCAGCCAAGGACAGGGGGCACTTCAGCCCCAGCATTTT. The full variable domain, completed using reference TRBV7-2 and TRBJ1-5, is GAGVSQSPSNKVTEKGKDVELRCDPISGHTALYWYRQSLGQGLEFLIYFQGNSAPDKSGLPSDRFSAERTGGSVSTLTIQRTQQEDSAVYLCASSQGQGALQPQHFGDGTRLSIL.

The chain has TRBV7-3 and TRBJ1-2; the D gene is possibly TRBD1 (5 bases). Germline CDR1 is SGHTA and CDR2 is FQGTGA. This CDR3 is 16 amino acids long. V was pared by 6 bases and J by 0 bases, with 17 bases between. The CDR3 DNA reads as TGTGCCAGCAGACTAACTTCAGGGCATACTAACTATGGCTACACCTTC. Translated: CASRLTSGHTNYGYTF.

The chain has TRBV30 and TRBJ1-5; D gene unclear. Trimming left V 0 bases short and J 5 bases short, with 8 bases between. CDR1 and CDR2 (germline): GTSNPN, SVGIG (reference sequence). The CDR3 length is 13 residues. Here the CDR3 DNA reads TGTGCCTGGAGTGTCCGGGGAGATCAGCCCCAGCATTTT. It yields the protein CAWSVRGDQPQHF.

The CDR3 loop reads CASSIRQTSANEQFF. Here the CDR3 DNA reads TGTGCCAGCAGTATCAGACAGACTTCGGCCAATGAGCAGTTCTTC. This chain connects TRBV27 to TRBJ2-1; D possibly corresponds to TRBD1 (5 bases). This CDR3 is built from 15 residues. Germline CDR1 is MNHEY and CDR2 is SMNVEV (reference sequence). The V gene lost 5 bases and the J gene lost 6 bases, with 17 bases spanning the gap.

This chain uses TRBV29-1 with TRBJ2-7; no reliable D call. V gave up 3 bases and J gave up 6 bases, with 15 bases separating them. In germline, CDR1 is SQVTM, CDR2 ANQGSEA. This CDR3 comprises 13 residues. The CDR3 sequence: CSVDSNAHSEQYF. The DNA for the CDR3 is TGCAGCGTTGATTCCAACGCACACAGCGAGCAGTACTTC.

This rearrangement joins TRBV6-1 to TRBJ2-3, with a tentative D call TRBD1 (6 bases). The CDR3 runs to 14 residues. V was shortened by 3 bases and J by 0 bases, with 7 bases between the two germline ends. Germline V gene sequence: CDR1 MNHNS, CDR2 SASEGT. The CDR3 DNA reads as TGTGCCAGCAGTGATACAGGGAGCACAGATACGCAGTATTTT. Translating gives CASSDTGSTDTQYF.

This chain links TRBV15 with TRBJ2-7, with 7 bases that match TRBD2. After removal of 1 base from V and 6 bases from J, the junction contained 0 bases not matched to a gene. This CDR3 has 12 amino acids. Germline V gives CDR1 LNHNV, CDR2 YYDKDF (reference sequence). The CDR3 sequence is CATSRAGGEQYF. The CDR3 DNA follows: TGTGCCACCAGCAGAGCGGGAGGCGAGCAGTACTTC.

The V and J genes are TRBV5-1 and TRBJ2-1; 12 bases line up with TRBD2. J was trimmed by 10 bases and V by 4 bases; bases with no gene match: 27. The CDR3 is made up of 21 amino acids. Looked up from germline, CDR1 is SGHRS and CDR2 is YFSETQ. As DNA, the CDR3 is TGCGCCAGCAGCCCCCGGACGACTAGCGGGAGCCTACTACGGGGGGCCCGGGAGCAGTTCTTC. This translates into CASSPRTTSGSLLRGAREQFF.

J is TRBJ2-2 and V is TRBV2; 9 bases are a match to TRBD1. CDR3 length: 17 amino acids. Germline V CDR1 and CDR2: SNHLY, FYNNEI. Germline trimming cut 5 bases from V and 1 base from J; bases unmatched to any gene: 8. CDR3 region: CASSKRPGQGNTGELFF. The DNA of the CDR3 is TGTGCCAGCAGTAAAAGACCGGGACAGGGGAACACCGGGGAGCTGTTTTTT. Drawing the rest from reference TRBV2 and TRBJ2-2, the complete variable domain is EPEVTQTPSHQVTQMGQEVILRCVPISNHLYFYWYRQILGQKVEFLVSFYNNEISEKSEIFDDQFSVERPDGSNFTLKIRSTKLEDSAMYFCASSKRPGQGNTGELFFGEGSRLTVL.

In the case of this clone: At one end the junction does not follow the germline gene, possibly because of a read error. This chain links TRBV7-7 with TRBJ2-2; D not resolved. The germline V gene encodes CDR1 SSHAT and CDR2 FNYEAQ (reference sequence). This CDR3 contains 13 residues. CDR3 residues: CASSLKETGELFF. The CDR3 coding sequence is TGTGCTAGCAGCCTAAAGGAGACCGGGGAGCTGTTTTTT.

J is TRBJ2-2 and V is TRBV9, with TRBD2 identical over 7 bases. This CDR3 spans 15 amino acids. V was pared by 4 bases and J by 1 base, with 4 bases of the junction left unmatched. CDR1 SGDLS and CDR2 YYNGEE come from the germline V gene. The CDR3 DNA is TGTGCCAGCAGCTCCCGGGGGGAGAACACCGGGGAGCTGTTTTTT. Translating gives CASSSRGENTGELFF.

The chain links TRBV27 to TRBJ1-1; 9 positions agree with TRBD1. Per germline, CDR1 MNHEY and CDR2 SMNVEV (reference sequence). The CDR3 has 20 residues. V lost 5 bases, J lost 0 bases, and 19 bases stayed unmatched. The CDR3 nucleotides are TGTGCCAGCAGTCCGGGACAGGGAGGGGCCTCCACTATTTTGAACACTGAAGCTTTCTTT. It codes for CASSPGQGGASTILNTEAFF.

In the case of this clone: Other DNA sequences from this sample encode an identical CDR3 as well. The gene calls are TRBV15 and TRBJ1-1; 8 bases fit TRBD1. CDR1 LNHNV and CDR2 YYDKDF come from the germline V gene (reference sequence). J gave up 6 bases and V 1 base, and 7 bases lay outside the gene matches. The CDR3 has 15 residues. The CDR3 loop reads CATSRGTGGGSEAFF. The CDR3 region has the DNA TGTGCCACCAGCAGAGGCACAGGGGGTGGGTCTGAAGCTTTCTTT. Full variable domain (missing parts from reference TRBV15 and TRBJ1-1): DAMVIQNPRYQVTQFGKPVTLSCSQTLNHNVMYWYQQKSSQAPKLLFHYYDKDFNNEADTPDNFQSRRPNTSFCFLDIRSPGLGDTAMYLCATSRGTGGGSEAFFGQGTRLTVV.

The V call is TRBV28, the J call TRBJ1-2; TRBD1 aligns across 7 bases. Trimming removed 2 bases from V and 8 bases from J; junction bases left unmatched: 8. The CDR3 has 14 amino acids. Germline CDR1 reads MDHEN; CDR2 reads SYDVKM. In DNA form, the CDR3 reads TGTGCCAGCAGTTTACCTAGGGGGCGCCTCGGCTACACCTTC. Residues: CASSLPRGRLGYTF.